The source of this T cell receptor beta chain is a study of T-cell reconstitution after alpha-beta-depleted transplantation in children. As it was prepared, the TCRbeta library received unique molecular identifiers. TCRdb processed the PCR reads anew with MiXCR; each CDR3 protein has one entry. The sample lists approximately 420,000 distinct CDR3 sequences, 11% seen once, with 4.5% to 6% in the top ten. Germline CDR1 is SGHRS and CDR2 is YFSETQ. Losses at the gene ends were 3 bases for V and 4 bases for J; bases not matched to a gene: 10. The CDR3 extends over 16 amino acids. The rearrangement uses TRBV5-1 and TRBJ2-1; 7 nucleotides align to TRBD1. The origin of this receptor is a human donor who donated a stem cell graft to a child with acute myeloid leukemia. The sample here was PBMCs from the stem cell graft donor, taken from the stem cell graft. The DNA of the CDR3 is TGCGCCAGCAGCTCACAGGGGCGAGGGGGTTACAATGAGCAGTTCTTC. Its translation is CASSSQGRGGYNEQFF.